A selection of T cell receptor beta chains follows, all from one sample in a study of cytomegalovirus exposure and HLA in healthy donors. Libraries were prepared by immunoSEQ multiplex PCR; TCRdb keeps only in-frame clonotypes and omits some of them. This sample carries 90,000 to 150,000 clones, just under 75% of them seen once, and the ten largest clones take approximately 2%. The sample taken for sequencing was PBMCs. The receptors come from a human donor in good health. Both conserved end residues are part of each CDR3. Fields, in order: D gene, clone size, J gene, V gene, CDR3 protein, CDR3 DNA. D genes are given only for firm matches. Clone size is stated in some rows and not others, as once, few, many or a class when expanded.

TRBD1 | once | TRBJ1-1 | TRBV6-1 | CASRDRVRNTEAFF | TGTGCCAGCAGGGACAGGGTGCGGAACACTGAAGCTTTCTTT
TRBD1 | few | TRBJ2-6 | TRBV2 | CASIPDRVPGANVLTF | TGTGCCAGCATTCCGGACAGGGTGCCCGGGGCCAACGTCCTGACTTTC
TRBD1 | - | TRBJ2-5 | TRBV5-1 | CASSPRTGGGEETQYF | TGCGCCAGCAGTCCTCGGACAGGGGGTGGGGAAGAGACCCAGTACTTC
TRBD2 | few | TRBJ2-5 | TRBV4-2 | CASSPGLAGSEETQYF | TGTGCCAGCAGCCCGGGACTAGCGGGGTCGGAGGAGACCCAGTACTTC
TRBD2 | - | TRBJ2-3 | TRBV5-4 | CASTMRNLAGGTDTQYF | TGTGCCAGCACCATGAGAAATCTAGCGGGAGGTACAGATACGCAGTATTTT
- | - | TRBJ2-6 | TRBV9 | CASSVSGTGANVLTF | TGTGCCAGCAGCGTTTCCGGGACTGGGGCCAACGTCCTGACTTTC
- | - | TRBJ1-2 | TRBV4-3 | CASSQDPTGFYGYTF | TGCGCCAGCAGCCAAGACCCCACAGGATTCTATGGCTACACCTTC
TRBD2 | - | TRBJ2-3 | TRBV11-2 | CASSFSSGGAKGF | TGTGCCAGCAGCTTTTCTAGCGGGGGGGCCAAGGGTTTT
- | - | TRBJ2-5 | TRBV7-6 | CASSPTGLQETQYF | TGTGCCAGCAGCCCCACGGGATTACAAGAGACCCAGTACTTC
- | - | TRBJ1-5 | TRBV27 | CASMGSGLHQPQHF | TGTGCCAGCATGGGTTCAGGCCTACATCAGCCCCAGCATTTT